The 7 T cell receptor beta chains below all came from one sample that was sequenced in a study of blood T cells in healthy people across ages. With a J-beta primer mix and a sample-barcoded 5' primer, a second PCR ran about 6 to 11 cycles. From the 5' RACE reads, TCRdb called clonotypes with MiXCR, one entry per CDR3 protein. The sample carries roughly 1,700,000 distinct CDR3 sequences, 25% to 30% recorded once. Sequencing was performed on blood. The source is a woman aged 30 to 39 in good health.

This clonotype was observed at least ten times. Its ends do not fully match the called genes, so a read error is possible. The V and J genes are TRBV11-1 and TRBJ2-1; TRBD2 agrees at 10 bases. This CDR3 is built from 15 residues. Germline V gene lookup returns CDR1 SGHAT and CDR2 FQDESV (reference sequence). CDR3: CASSLSGRGYNEQFF. Written as DNA, the CDR3 is TGCGCCAGCAGCTTGAGCGGGAGGGGCTACAATGAGCAGTTCTTC.

The chain joins TRBV4-2 to TRBJ2-7; perhaps TRBD2 as D (5 bases). The germline V gene has CDR1 LGHNA and CDR2 YNFKEQ. V was trimmed by 0 bases and J by 0 bases, leaving 9 bases between them. The CDR3 totals 15 residues. For the CDR3, the DNA is TGTGCCAGCAGCCAAGAAAGCGGTTTCTCCTACGAGCAGTACTTC. It is translated as CASSQESGFSYEQYF.

The rearrangement links TRBV18 to TRBJ1-2; 10 bases are a match to TRBD1. Germline lookup yields CDR1 KGHSH and CDR2 LQKENI. After removal of 1 base from V and 3 bases from J, the junction contained 2 bases not matched to a gene. CDR3 length: 15 residues. CDR3 nucleotide sequence: TGTGCCAGCTCACCACTAGGGACAGGGGACTATGGCTACACCTTC. Amino acids: CASSPLGTGDYGYTF.

This clonotype turned up a few times. The rearrangement links TRBV2 to TRBJ2-7; D could derive from TRBD1 or TRBD2 (5 bases each). V was cut by 5 bases and J by 6 bases, with 20 bases left in between. Germline V gene lookup returns CDR1 SNHLY and CDR2 FYNNEI. This CDR3 region has 15 residues. The CDR3 DNA follows: TGTGCCAGCAGTTCCCGGGACGTACGAAGTTCCGAGCAGTACTTC. Its translation is CASSSRDVRSSEQYF.

This clonotype has more than one count but fewer than ten. The V call is TRBV15, the J call TRBJ1-5; D possibly corresponds to TRBD1 (6 bases). V was shortened by 8 bases and J by 0 bases, with 14 bases between the two germline ends. The CDR3 runs to 15 residues. Germline V gene sequence: CDR1 LNHNV, CDR2 YYDKDF (reference sequence). CDR3: CATHREGNSNQPQHF. The CDR3 DNA sequence: TGTGCCACCCACAGGGAGGGAAATAGCAATCAGCCCCAGCATTTT.

The V call is TRBV7-2, the J call TRBJ2-7; D gene ambiguous. The CDR3 is made up of 16 amino acids. V dropped 3 bases and J dropped 0 bases, with 15 bases sitting between them. The V gene's germline CDR1 is SGHTA and CDR2 FQGNSA. In DNA, the CDR3 is TGTGCCAGCAGCTTCGGCCCCAGTGCACTCTCCTACGAGCAGTACTTC. Translating gives CASSFGPSALSYEQYF.

The chain has TRBV3-1 and TRBJ2-1; the match to TRBD2 covers 9 bases. Trimming removed 4 bases from V and 3 bases from J; junction bases left unmatched: 7. The germline CDR1 and CDR2 sequences are LGHDT and YNNKEL (reference sequence). The CDR3 totals 16 residues. CDR3 sequence (DNA): TGTGCCAGCAGCCCGGGACTAGCAAAAAACTACAATGAGCAGTTCTTC. Translation gives CASSPGLAKNYNEQFF.